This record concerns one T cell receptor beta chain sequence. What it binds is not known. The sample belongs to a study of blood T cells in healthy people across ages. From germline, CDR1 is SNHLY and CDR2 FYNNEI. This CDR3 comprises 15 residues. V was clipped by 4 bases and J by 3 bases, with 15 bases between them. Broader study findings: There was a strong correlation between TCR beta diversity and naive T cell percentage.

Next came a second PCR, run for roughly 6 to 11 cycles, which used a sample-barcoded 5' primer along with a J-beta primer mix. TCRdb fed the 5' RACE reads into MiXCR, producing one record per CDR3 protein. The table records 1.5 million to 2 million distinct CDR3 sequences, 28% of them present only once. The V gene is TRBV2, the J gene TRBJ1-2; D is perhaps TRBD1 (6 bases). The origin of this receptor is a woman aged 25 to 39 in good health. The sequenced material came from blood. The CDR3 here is CASSGWGGAYYGYTF. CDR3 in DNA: TGTGCCAGCAGTGGATGGGGGGGCGCGTACTATGGCTACACCTTC.